The source of this TCR beta chain is a study of shared clonotypes between healthy human individuals. Libraries were prepared by immunoSEQ multiplex PCR; TCRdb keeps only in-frame clonotypes and omits some of them. Of about 690,000 clones listed, roughly 91% are singletons. This TCR derives from a man aged 18 to 29 in good health. Some clones in this sample may be carry-over from other donors' samples. The sample taken for sequencing was memory CD8+ T cells from PBMCs. The subset here: CD45RO+ cells pooled with CCR7-negative TemRA cells.

In nucleotides, the CDR3 is TGTGCCAGCAGGGACCAGGACAGGTTCACAGATACGCAGTATTTT. This sequence encodes CASRDQDRFTDTQYF. V usage is TRBV2 and J usage is TRBJ2-3; 7 nucleotides match TRBD1. V trimming: 6 bases; J trimming: 2 bases; junction bases outside the gene matches: 8. The CDR3 length is 15 residues. Germline V CDR1 and CDR2: SNHLY, FYNNEI.